These 24 T cell receptor beta chains came from one sample sequenced in a study of blood T cell repertoires in COVID-19. Only in-frame clones appear in the TCRdb table, and some are missing; sequencing was by immunoSEQ multiplex PCR. The sample shows roughly 50,000 clones, about 77% of them seen only once. The specimen sequenced was peripheral blood. The source of these receptors is a human donor with active or convalescent COVID-19. The donor label of this sample is uncertain.

V and J are TRBV29-1 and TRBJ2-5, with TRBD2 as a possible D gene (6 bases). Trimming pared 7 bases from V and 2 bases from J, leaving 11 bases between. The CDR3 is 12 amino acids. In germline, CDR1 is SQVTM, CDR2 ANQGSEA. In DNA, the CDR3 is TGCAGCGGGAGAGGAGGGCAAGAGACCCAGTACTTC. Its translation is CSGRGGQETQYF.

V gene TRBV10-3 combines with J gene TRBJ1-1, with TRBD1 matching over 7 bases. V dropped 6 bases and J dropped 2; count of bases not matched to a gene: 6. CDR1 and CDR2 from the germline V gene are ENHRY and SYGVKD. The CDR3 runs to 14 residues. The CDR3 here is CAISAGGGNTEAFF. The CDR3 DNA is TGTGCCATCAGCGCAGGGGGAGGAAACACTGAAGCTTTCTTT.

V gene TRBV29-1 combines with J gene TRBJ2-7; tentative D call: TRBD2 (5 bases). CDR1 is SQVTM, CDR2 ANQGSEA, per germline. This CDR3 is built from 12 residues. Trimming cost V 4 bases and J 0 bases, with 7 bases left between them. CDR3 residues: CSVARDSYEQYF. CDR3 DNA sequence: TGCAGCGTTGCCCGGGACTCCTACGAGCAGTACTTC.

The table lists this clone with a count of one. The chain uses TRBV27 and TRBJ1-2; D is possibly TRBD1 (5 bases). CDR3 size: 13 residues. The V gene's germline CDR1 is MNHEY and CDR2 SMNVEV (reference sequence). Deletions cut 5 bases from V and 2 bases from J, with 9 bases between. The CDR3 region has the DNA TGTGCCAGCAGTATGACAGCCAACTATGGCTACACCTTC. It encodes CASSMTANYGYTF.

The gene calls are TRBV28 and TRBJ2-2, with TRBD1 identical over 7 bases. V lost 10 bases, J lost 4 bases, and 6 bases stayed unmatched. The CDR3 has 13 amino acids. The germline V gene has CDR1 MDHEN and CDR2 SYDVKM. In nucleotides, the CDR3 is TGTGCCATCCCGGACAGGCCCACCGGGGAGCTGTTTTTT. The encoded protein is CAIPDRPTGELFF.

About this clone: This sample also contains other DNA sequences that code for the same CDR3. The chain carries TRBV7-3 and TRBJ2-1, with D perhaps matching TRBD2 (5 bases). Trimming took 4 bases from V and 10 from J, leaving 14 bases between them. The CDR3 is made up of 13 amino acids. CDR1 and CDR2 from the germline V gene are SGHTA and FQGTGA. The CDR3 protein is CASSSDWAGEQFF. CDR3 coding DNA: TGTGCCAGCAGCTCCGACTGGGCGGGCGAGCAGTTCTTC.

In its sample, this clone was seen a few times. The V gene is TRBV7-6, the J gene TRBJ2-5; possible D gene TRBD1, 6 bases. The V end was cut by 5 bases, the J end by 2 bases, with 9 bases between. The CDR3 sequence is 13 residues long. The germline CDR1 and CDR2 sequences are SGHVS and FNYEAQ. The chain's CDR3 is CASSGQGQETQYF. The CDR3 DNA follows: TGTGCCAGCAGCGGGCAGGGGCAAGAGACCCAGTACTTC.

This clone appeared a single time. The J gene is TRBJ1-5, the V gene TRBV24-1; the D is unclear. The V gene lost 7 bases and the J gene lost 4 bases, with 7 bases spanning the gap. Per germline, CDR1 KGHDR and CDR2 SFDVKD. CDR3 length equals 12 residues. The CDR3 protein is CATRDWNQPQHF. CDR3 DNA sequence: TGTGCCACCAGAGACTGGAATCAGCCCCAGCATTTT.

This sequence joins TRBV28 and TRBJ2-1, with D possibly being TRBD1 (6 bases). The length of the CDR3 is 13 residues. Trimming took 3 bases from V and 11 from J, leaving 14 bases between them. Per germline, CDR1 MDHEN and CDR2 SYDVKM. CDR3 loop: CASSFTQDRKQFF. CDR3 nucleotides: TGTGCCAGCAGTTTCACCCAGGACAGAAAGCAGTTCTTC.

The V gene is TRBV20-1, the J gene TRBJ2-5; D is unresolved. Germline V gene sequence: CDR1 DFQATT, CDR2 SNEGSKA (reference sequence). The CDR3 runs to 11 residues. The CDR3 loop is CSGVERETQYF. DNA of the CDR3: TGCAGCGGCGTCGAGAGGGAGACCCAGTACTTC.

The J gene is TRBJ1-3, the V gene TRBV2, with 8 bases matching TRBD1. Germline CDR1 SNHLY, CDR2 FYNNEI. Germline trimming cut 6 bases from V and 2 bases from J; bases unmatched to any gene: 3. The CDR3 runs to 14 residues. CDR3 amino acids: CASSRQGTGNTIYF. CDR3 DNA: TGTGCCAGCAGCCGACAGGGGACTGGAAACACCATATATTTT. The full variable domain, in which reference TRBV2 and TRBJ1-3 provide the parts outside the CDR3, is EPEVTQTPSHQVTQMGQEVILRCVPISNHLYFYWYRQILGQKVEFLVSFYNNEISEKSEIFDDQFSVERPDGSNFTLKIRSTKLEDSAMYFCASSRQGTGNTIYFGEGSWLTVV.

V gene TRBV10-3 combines with J gene TRBJ2-2, with D maybe TRBD1 (5 bases). The V end lost 10 bases, the J end lost 6 bases, and 18 bases lay between the germline ends. Germline lookup yields CDR1 ENHRY and CDR2 SYGVKD. This CDR3 spans 14 amino acids. CDR3 sequence reads: CATLSRTKAGELFF. The CDR3 bases are TGTGCCACCTTGTCTCGGACAAAGGCCGGGGAGCTGTTTTTT.

The chain is built from TRBV6-1 and TRBJ2-3; 8 bases are a match to TRBD2. The CDR3 is made up of 17 amino acids. Germline V gene sequence: CDR1 MNHNS, CDR2 SASEGT. J lost 2 bases, V lost 1 base, and 8 bases had no gene match. The CDR3 DNA reads as TGTGCCAGCAGTGAAGTGAGCGGGAGCACGAACACAGATACGCAGTATTTT. Amino acid sequence: CASSEVSGSTNTDTQYF.

This clone showed up just a few times. The chain has TRBV3-1 (or the pseudogene TRBV3-2) and TRBJ2-7; 7 nucleotides line up with TRBD2. V lost 4 bases to trimming and J lost 1 base; unmatched junction nucleotides: 10. From germline, CDR1 is LGHDT and CDR2 YNNKEL (reference sequence). The CDR3 is 16 amino acids. CDR3 bases: TGTGCCAGCAGCCGAGGGGAGGGTAGCGGTTCCTACGAGCAGTACTTC. Its protein product is CASSRGEGSGSYEQYF.

V is TRBV12-3 or TRBV12-4 and J is TRBJ1-5, with D unclear. This CDR3 has 12 amino acids. V lost 5 bases and J lost 7, with 9 bases in between. The CDR3 DNA sequence: TGTGCCAGCAGTCGGAGGCCCCAGCCCCAGCATTTT. It yields the protein CASSRRPQPQHF.

The gene calls are TRBV24-1 and TRBJ1-2; D gene ambiguous. CDR3 length: 12 residues. The V end was cut by 4 bases, the J end by 5 bases, with 7 bases between. CDR1 and CDR2 (germline): KGHDR, SFDVKD. CDR3: CATSDAFYGYTF. The CDR3 DNA reads as TGTGCCACCAGTGACGCGTTTTATGGCTACACCTTC.

The rearrangement joins TRBV28 to TRBJ2-7; 11 nucleotides align to TRBD1. The CDR3 contains 16 residues. J gave up 3 bases and V 3 bases, and 7 bases lay outside the gene matches. Germline CDR1 is MDHEN and CDR2 is SYDVKM. CDR3 coding DNA: TGTGCCAGCAGTTTGTCGGACAGGGGGCACCTCTACGAGCAGTACTTC. This sequence encodes CASSLSDRGHLYEQYF.

The chain has TRBV28 and TRBJ2-3, with 8 bases that match TRBD2. V trimming: 6 bases; J trimming: 4 bases; junction bases outside the gene matches: 9. Per the germline V gene, CDR1 is MDHEN and CDR2 is SYDVKM. CDR3 length: 15 amino acids. CDR3 nucleotides: TGTGCCAGCAGGAACGGACTAGCCGGGGCAGATACGCAGTATTTT. Amino acid sequence: CASRNGLAGADTQYF.

V usage is TRBV6-1 and J usage is TRBJ1-6, with D unresolved. Germline V lookup: CDR1 MNHNS, CDR2 SASEGT. V dropped 1 base and J dropped 6 bases, with 16 bases sitting between them. This CDR3 comprises 17 residues. As DNA, the CDR3 is TGTGCCAGCAGTGAAGACAGTGCCGGCTTCATTAATTCACCCCTCCACTTT. This sequence encodes CASSEDSAGFINSPLHF.

The chain combines TRBV11-1 with TRBJ1-1; the D gene is possibly TRBD1 (5 bases). The CDR3 is 12 amino acids. V lost 2 bases and J 8 bases, leaving 9 bases between the germline ends. Germline assignment: CDR1 SGHAT and CDR2 FQDESV (reference sequence). The CDR3, as DNA: TGTGCCAGCAGCTTATCCTCAGGGGAAGCTTTCTTT. Translating it yields CASSLSSGEAFF. Using reference TRBV11-1 and TRBJ1-1 for the parts outside the CDR3, the full variable domain is EAEVAQSPRYKITEKSQAVAFWCDPISGHATLYWYRQILGQGPELLVQFQDESVVDDSQLPKDRFSAERLKGVDSTLKIQPAELGDSAMYLCASSLSSGEAFFGQGTRLTVV.

The V call is TRBV28, the J call TRBJ2-5, with a tentative D call TRBD2 (7 bases). The CDR3 is 21 amino acids. The V end lost 3 bases, the J end lost 1 base, and 30 bases lay between the germline ends. Germline assignment: CDR1 MDHEN and CDR2 SYDVKM. The CDR3 sequence is CASSFQGWGGSDRDSQETQYF. The CDR3 coding sequence is TGTGCCAGCAGTTTTCAGGGGTGGGGCGGGAGTGACCGAGATTCCCAAGAGACCCAGTACTTC.

The rearrangement uses TRBV27 and TRBJ1-5, with D possibly TRBD1 on 6 matching bases. The CDR3 runs 16 residues. The V gene lost 4 bases and the J gene lost 2 bases, with 15 bases spanning the gap. The germline gives CDR1 MNHEY, CDR2 SMNVEV (reference sequence). CDR3 DNA sequence: TGTGCCAGCAGTTCCCCAGGGGCGGTCGGCAATCAGCCCCAGCATTTT. Amino acids: CASSSPGAVGNQPQHF.

CDR3 coding DNA: TGTGCCAGCAGCTTAACGCGTAGGGACAGGGCCCGTAGCGAGCAGTACTTC. Protein product: CASSLTRRDRARSEQYF. V usage is TRBV7-3 and J usage is TRBJ2-7; 9 bases are shared with TRBD1. Looked up from germline, CDR1 is SGHTA and CDR2 is FQGTGA. After removal of 0 bases from V and 6 bases from J, the junction contained 12 bases not matched to a gene. The CDR3 extends over 17 amino acids.

The genes are TRBV28 and TRBJ2-3; TRBD2 is a possible D gene (6 bases). The CDR3 spans 15 residues. Trimming cost V 10 bases and J 0 bases, with 17 bases left between them. CDR1 MDHEN and CDR2 SYDVKM come from the germline V gene. In DNA form, the CDR3 reads TGTGCCAACCCCAGGGCGGGGACTAGCACAGATACGCAGTATTTT. It yields the protein CANPRAGTSTDTQYF. The full variable domain, completed using reference TRBV28 and TRBJ2-3, is DVKVTQSSRYLVKRTGEKVFLECVQDMDHENMFWYRQDPGLGLRLIYFSYDVKMKEKGDIPEGYSVSREKKERFSLILESASTNQTSMYLCANPRAGTSTDTQYFGPGTRLTVL.